This T cell receptor beta chain was captured in a study of T cells in Graves' hyperthyroidism and ophthalmopathy. Background on the study: Peripheral blood was taken when the disease was first diagnosed, before any treatment began.

Germline V gene sequence: CDR1 LGHNA, CDR2 YSLEER. Trimming shortened V by 0 bases and J by 4 bases, and 13 bases separated the two germline ends. This CDR3 has 15 residues. TCR beta CDR3 regions were amplified from RNA transcripts. HTBI primers were the set used in a first-round RT-PCR of the TCR CDR3. TCRdb independently ran MiXCR on the multiplex PCR reads; one entry per CDR3 protein. Of 500,000 or so distinct CDR3 sequences listed, about 16% are singletons. A few counts support this clonotype. The receptor's source is a woman aged 25 to 45 with Graves' ophthalmopathy. The gene calls are TRBV4-3 and TRBJ2-7; D may be TRBD1 or TRBD2 (6 bases each). The specimen sequenced was blood. This chain's CDR3 is CASSQEGGPNYEQYF. The CDR3 nucleotides are TGCGCCAGCAGCCAAGAGGGGGGCCCCAATTACGAGCAGTACTTC.